What follows are 17 T cell receptor beta chains derived from one specimen sequenced in a study of CD8+ T cells in alopecia areata. Isolated RNA was reverse transcribed into cDNA used as the sequencing template. The assay was immunoSEQ multiplex PCR, and TCRdb's table has in-frame clones only and misses some. The sample holds about 2,100 clones, and no clone turns up only once. Time point denoted: mouse skin 3 weeks after grafting. The material sequenced was skin, taken at week 3. These receptors all stem from a C3H/HeJ mouse with alopecia areata. Strain haplotype at MHC: H2-k.

In its sample, this clone is medium-sized. Here the gene names and germline are mouse. The sequence runs out 4 residues before the end of the CDR3; the remainder is reconstructed from the germline J gene. The gene calls are TRBV1 and TRBJ2-2; D may be TRBD1 (6 bases). Trimming cost V 0 bases and J 4 bases, with 6 bases left between them. Germline V gives CDR1 NSQYPW, CDR2 LRSPGD (reference sequence). The CDR3 extends over 14 amino acids. CDR3 region: CTCSAEGGTGQLYF. Incomplete CDR3 DNA: TGCACCTGCAGTGCAGAAGGGGGCACCGGG.

This clone is categorized as medium-sized. These gene names are mouse names. The CDR3 end is not reached by the read, which stops 4 residues before it; the germline J gene fills it in. The rearrangement links TRBV19 to TRBJ2-7, with D maybe TRBD2 (5 bases). The V and J ends lost 5 bases and 0 bases respectively, with 12 bases between them. CDR3 size: 14 residues. Germline loops: CDR1 FNHDT, CDR2 SITEND (reference sequence). CDR3 loop: CASSPTGSSYEQYF. The sequenced part of the CDR3 DNA is TGTGCCAGCAGCCCCACTGGTAGCTCCTAT.

This clone turned up a few times. The listed genes are named as in mouse. The read finishes 4 residues shy of the CDR3 end, and the germline J gene is used to complete it. The chain is built from TRBV19 and TRBJ2-1; the D is unclear. Germline lookup yields CDR1 FNHDT and CDR2 SITEND (reference sequence). CDR3 length: 12 amino acids. CDR3 sequence reads: CASRRVLAEQFF. The CDR3 bases that were read are TGTGCCAGCAGGAGGGTTCTGGCT.

This clone was seen many times. Genes and germline are mouse. This chain's CDR3 is CASSLQGNQDTQYF. The DNA read from the CDR3 is TGTGCCAGCAGTCTACAGGGGAACCAAGAC. V and J are TRBV13-3 and TRBJ2-5; TRBD1 matches 7 bases. The read ends 4 residues before the CDR3 terminus; that terminus is restored from the germline J gene. This CDR3 has 14 residues. CDR1 is NNHDY and CDR2 is SYVADS in the germline V gene. Unmatched junction bases numbered 2, after V lost 4 bases and J lost 0 bases.

Only a few counts were recorded for this clone. Genes here carry mouse names. The read falls 4 residues short of the CDR3 end, and the missing part is taken from the germline J gene. Other DNA sequences in the sample encode the same CDR3. The chain links TRBV5 to TRBJ2-5; 8 nucleotides match TRBD1. The CDR3 runs 14 residues. Trimming removed 4 bases from V and 3 bases from J; junction bases left unmatched: 3. Germline CDR1 LGHNA, CDR2 YNLKQL (reference sequence). CDR3 protein: CASSPRDRQDTQYF. The CDR3 DNA, read in part, is TGTGCCAGCAGCCCCCGGGACAGGCAAGAC.

This clone is medium-sized within its sample. Gene labels here are mouse ones. The read stops 4 residues short of the end of the CDR3; the missing end is completed from the germline J gene. The genes are TRBV1 and TRBJ2-4; 7 nucleotides align to TRBD1. The CDR3 is 15 amino acids. Per germline, CDR1 NSQYPW and CDR2 LRSPGD (reference sequence). Incomplete CDR3 DNA: TGCACCTGCAGTGCAGATAACGACAGGGAGAAC. Translating gives CTCSADNDREN. The full CDR3 is CTCSADNDRENTLYF. Full variable domain (remainder filled in from reference TRBV1 and TRBJ2-4): VTLLEQNPRWRLVPRGQAVNLRCILKNSQYPWMSWYQQDLQKQLQWLFTLRSPGDKEVKSLPGADYLATRVTDTELRLQVANMSQGRTLYCTCSADNDRENTLYFGAGTRLSVL.

Within the sample, this clone is medium-sized (0.01 to 0.1%). All gene names here are mouse names. CDR3 in amino acids: CTCSARDTYAEQFF. Incomplete CDR3 DNA: TGCACCTGCAGTGCCCGGGACACGTATGCT. The chain is built from TRBV1 and TRBJ2-1, with a weak D call TRBD1 (6 bases). Read sequence stops 4 residues before the CDR3 end, and the germline J gene provides the missing end. V lost 3 bases and J 4 bases, leaving 10 bases between the germline ends. In germline, CDR1 is NSQYPW, CDR2 LRSPGD (reference sequence). The length of the CDR3 is 14 residues.

This clone ranks as medium-sized. Genes and germline come from the mouse. The read halts 4 residues ahead of the CDR3 end, with the missing end drawn from the germline J gene. V usage is TRBV19 and J usage is TRBJ1-1, with a possible D match to TRBD1 (6 bases). The CDR3 covers 14 residues. The V gene lost 0 bases and the J gene lost 1 base, with 7 bases spanning the gap. The V gene's germline CDR1 is FNHDT and CDR2 SITEND (reference sequence). The CDR3 sequence: CASSIDRVNTEVFF. The CDR3 bases that were read are TGTGCCAGCAGTATAGACAGGGTGAACACA.

By share of the sample, this clone is medium-sized (0.01 to 0.1%). All gene names here are mouse names. The CDR3 DNA, read in part, is TGTGCTAGCAGTTTAGAGGGTTAT. Its protein is CASSLEGY. The CDR3 in its entirety is CASSLEGYEQYF. V gene TRBV29 combines with J gene TRBJ2-7; no clear D gene. The read gets to within 4 residues of the CDR3 end, and the germline J gene fills in the rest. The CDR3 spans 12 residues. CDR1 is MSHET and CDR2 is SYDVDS in the germline V gene.

This clone is labeled as medium-sized. All gene names here are mouse names. The DNA ends 4 residues before the CDR3 does, and the rest of the CDR3 is filled in from the germline J gene. The V gene is TRBV13-1, the J gene TRBJ2-3, with 10 bases aligning to TRBD2. The CDR3 loop spans 15 amino acids. CDR1 is NSHNY and CDR2 is SYGAGN in the germline V gene. V was pared by 3 bases and J by 1 base, with 2 bases of the junction left unmatched. The DNA read from the CDR3 is TGTGCCAGCAGTGCCGGGACTGGGGGTGCAGAA. Its protein is CASSAGTGGAE. The whole CDR3 sequence is CASSAGTGGAETLYF.

This clone is medium-sized within its sample. The genes are named according to mouse. The read ends 4 residues shy of where the CDR3 ends; the end is completed using the germline J gene. The chain uses TRBV19 and TRBJ2-1; D is ambiguous. Trimming pared 4 bases from V and 4 bases from J, leaving 9 bases between. This CDR3 is built from 13 residues. Per the germline V gene, CDR1 is FNHDT and CDR2 is SITEND (reference sequence). The CDR3 bases that were read are TGTGCCAGCAGTCTCCAGAGTTATGCT. This gives the protein CASSLQSYA. The entire CDR3 protein is CASSLQSYAEQFF.

Concerning this clone: The gene names here belong to mouse. The read ends 4 residues early relative to the CDR3; the germline J gene fills the gap. The chain recombines TRBV31 with TRBJ2-7; 10 bases match TRBD2. Germline CDR1 and CDR2: GKSSPN and SITVG. The CDR3 length is 13 residues. The part of the CDR3 DNA that was read is TGTGCCTGGGCCGGGACTGGGGTATAT. Amino acids: CAWAGTGVY. The CDR3 as a whole reads CAWAGTGVYEQYF. Together with reference TRBV31 and TRBJ2-7, the CDR3 gives the full variable domain: AQTIHQWPVAEIKAVGSPLSLGCTIKGKSSPNLYWYWQATGGTLQQLFYSITVGQVESVVQLNLSASRPKDDQFILSTEKLLLSHSGFYLCAWAGTGVYEQYFGPGTRLTVL.

By share, this clone ranks as medium-sized (0.01 to 0.1%). Gene names are the mouse ones. The read halts 4 residues ahead of the CDR3 end, with the missing end drawn from the germline J gene. This sequence joins TRBV19 and TRBJ1-2, with TRBD1 matching over 7 bases. V was clipped by 3 bases and J by 0 bases; unmatched bases: 2. Germline values: CDR1 FNHDT, CDR2 SITEND (reference sequence). This CDR3 is built from 14 residues. CDR3 in amino acids: CASSSGTANSDYTF. Incomplete CDR3 DNA: TGTGCCAGCAGTAGCGGGACAGCAAACTCC.

By its share, this clone is medium-sized. Here the gene names and germline are mouse. The CDR3 DNA, read in part, is TGCACCTGCAGTGGACTGGGGGGCCACTATGCT. Protein product: CTCSGLGGHYA. In full, the CDR3 reads CTCSGLGGHYAEQFF. V gene TRBV1 combines with J gene TRBJ2-1, with 10 bases identical to TRBD2. The CDR3 goes on 4 residues after the read ends, and that part is filled in from the germline J gene. Trimming cost V 4 bases and J 2 bases; bases outside gene matches: 2. The germline V gene has CDR1 NSQYPW and CDR2 LRSPGD (reference sequence). The CDR3 runs to 15 residues.

This clone was counted at least ten times. All gene names here are mouse names. The read halts 4 residues ahead of the CDR3 end, with the missing end drawn from the germline J gene. The rearrangement links TRBV13-2 to TRBJ2-7; 13 nucleotides agree with TRBD2. Germline values: CDR1 NNHNN, CDR2 SYGAGS (reference sequence). After removal of 5 bases from V and 3 bases from J, the junction contained 2 bases not matched to a gene. The CDR3 length is 14 residues. The sequenced part of the CDR3 DNA is TGTGCCAGCGGACGGGACTGGGGGGGCTAT. Amino acid sequence: CASGRDWGGY. The CDR3 as a whole reads CASGRDWGGYEQYF.

By share, this clone counts as medium-sized. Here the gene names and germline are mouse. The read ends 4 residues shy of where the CDR3 ends; the end is completed using the germline J gene. The chain combines TRBV3 with TRBJ2-3; the match to TRBD2 covers 14 bases. The CDR3 is made up of 18 amino acids. Germline CDR1 SNHLY, CDR2 FYNGKV (reference sequence). V shed 5 bases, J shed 1 base, and the junction held 8 bases outside the gene matches. The covered CDR3 bases are TGTGCCAGCAGCCTCCCGGGACTGGGGGGGCTCGGTGCAGAA. This sequence encodes CASSLPGLGGLGAE. The full CDR3 is CASSLPGLGGLGAETLYF.

Ten or more counts support this clone. The germline and genes are mouse ones. The read halts 4 residues ahead of the CDR3 end, with the missing end drawn from the germline J gene. The chain has TRBV13-2 and TRBJ1-2; 7 nucleotides agree with TRBD1. The germline gives CDR1 NNHNN, CDR2 SYGAGS (reference sequence). The CDR3 loop spans 15 amino acids. The CDR3 here is CASGDAYRGGSDYTF. The CDR3 bases that were read are TGTGCCAGCGGTGATGCATACAGGGGAGGGTCC.